The rows below give T cell receptor beta chains drawn from one sample of a study of cytomegalovirus exposure and HLA in healthy donors. Method: immunoSEQ multiplex PCR; TCRdb's copy keeps in-frame clones and lacks some. The sample lists more than 100,000 clones; approximately 80% were seen once. The sequencing sample was made of PBMCs. Source of these receptors: a man aged 45 to 65 in good health and CMV-seronegative. Both conserved end residues are part of each CDR3. The D gene is left open where the match is weak. Rows give clone size only sometimes, using once, few, many, or a class for an expanded clone.

DNA: TGTGCCAGCGGTTATGGGGACAGGGCTTACTATGGCTACACCTTC
CDR3: CASGYGDRAYYGYTF
length: 15
J: TRBJ1-2
size: once
D: TRBD1
V: TRBV11-2

DNA: TGTGCCAGCATGGGGGCTTTTGAGCAGTTCTTC
CDR3: CASMGAFEQFF
length: 11
J: TRBJ2-1
size: -
D: -
V: TRBV11-2

DNA: TGTGCCTGGAGTGTGGGGGACAGGGGCACTGAAGCTTTCTTT
CDR3: CAWSVGDRGTEAFF
length: 14
J: TRBJ1-1
size: -
D: TRBD1
V: TRBV30

DNA: TGCGCCAGCAGCTTGAGGACAGGGGGCGGCGATGAGCAGTTCTTC
CDR3: CASSLRTGGGDEQFF
length: 15
J: TRBJ2-1
size: -
D: TRBD1
V: TRBV5-1

DNA: TGCGCCAGCAGCTTGGTGTCAGGGGGCCGGAACGAGCAGTACTTC
CDR3: CASSLVSGGRNEQYF
length: 15
J: TRBJ2-7
size: -
D: TRBD1
V: TRBV5-1

DNA: TGTGCTAGCAGCTTAGGGGGGGTCGGAGATACGCAGTATTTT
CDR3: CASSLGGVGDTQYF
length: 14
J: TRBJ2-3
size: -
D: -
V: TRBV7-7

DNA: TGCGCCAGCAGCCCCGGGACAGGGGAAGATCAGCCCCAGCATTTT
CDR3: CASSPGTGEDQPQHF
length: 15
J: TRBJ1-5
size: -
D: TRBD1
V: TRBV5-1

DNA: TGTGCCAGCAGCTTCTCCGGGACAAAAGAGACCCAGTACTTC
CDR3: CASSFSGTKETQYF
length: 14
J: TRBJ2-5
size: -
D: -
V: TRBV5-6

DNA: TGTGCCAGCAGCTTGGATAGCGGGAGGGCAGGGGAGCAGTTCTTC
CDR3: CASSLDSGRAGEQFF
length: 15
J: TRBJ2-1
size: -
D: TRBD2
V: TRBV5-4

DNA: TGTGCCAGCAGCCAGGGGACCTACGAGCAGTACTTC
CDR3: CASSQGTYEQYF
length: 12
J: TRBJ2-7
size: -
D: -
V: TRBV28

DNA: TGTGCCAGCAGCCCGGGACTTCGGGAAAAACTGTTTTTT
CDR3: CASSPGLREKLFF
length: 13
J: TRBJ1-4
size: -
D: -
V: TRBV5-5

DNA: TGTGCCAGCAGTCCCAGGGAGGGGCAAGCTTTCTTT
CDR3: CASSPREGQAFF
length: 12
J: TRBJ1-1
size: once
D: -
V: TRBV28

DNA: TGTGCCAGCAGCCGGGACACCTATAATTCACCCCTCCACTTT
CDR3: CASSRDTYNSPLHF
length: 14
J: TRBJ1-6
size: -
D: -
V: TRBV5-4

DNA: TGTGCCAGTAGTATGGGGTCGGGAGGGTATCAGCCCCAGCATTTT
CDR3: CASSMGSGGYQPQHF
length: 15
J: TRBJ1-5
size: -
D: -
V: TRBV19

DNA: TGTGCCAGCAGTCCCCGACTAGCGGGGGGGCGGGATACGCAGTATTTT
CDR3: CASSPRLAGGRDTQYF
length: 16
J: TRBJ2-3
size: -
D: TRBD2
V: TRBV2

DNA: TGTGCCAGCAGCGGGGGGGAGGCCCAGTACTTC
CDR3: CASSGGEAQYF
length: 11
J: TRBJ2-5
size: few
D: TRBD2
V: TRBV5-4

DNA: TGTGCCAGCAGAGTTGTGGGACAGAACTATGGCTACACCTTC
CDR3: CASRVVGQNYGYTF
length: 14
J: TRBJ1-2
size: -
D: TRBD1
V: TRBV6-5

DNA: TGTGCCAGCAGCCCCGGGACAGACTACGAGCAGTACTTC
CDR3: CASSPGTDYEQYF
length: 13
J: TRBJ2-7
size: -
D: TRBD1
V: TRBV11-3

DNA: TGTGCCAGCAGCTCAGAGGGTTTCGGCACTGAAGCTTTCTTT
CDR3: CASSSEGFGTEAFF
length: 14
J: TRBJ1-1
size: -
D: -
V: TRBV7-3

DNA: TGTGCCACCCGGTCTAACTATGGCTACACCTTC
CDR3: CATRSNYGYTF
length: 11
J: TRBJ1-2
size: -
D: -
V: TRBV28

DNA: TGTGCCAGCAGCTTAGTGGGGACAGGGAATTCACCCCTCCACTTT
CDR3: CASSLVGTGNSPLHF
length: 15
J: TRBJ1-6
size: -
D: TRBD1
V: TRBV7-8

DNA: TGTGCCAGCAGTTCCGGACTAGCGGGGGGGCACGAGCAGTACTTC
CDR3: CASSSGLAGGHEQYF
length: 15
J: TRBJ2-7
size: -
D: TRBD2
V: TRBV7-2

DNA: TGCGCCAGCAGTCTTCAGCAGGGAAACACCGGGGAGCTGTTTTTT
CDR3: CASSLQQGNTGELFF
length: 15
J: TRBJ2-2
size: -
D: -
V: TRBV4-1

DNA: TGTGCCAGCAGCCCCATTGCGGGGTGGGAACTGTTTTTT
CDR3: CASSPIAGWELFF
length: 13
J: TRBJ1-4
size: few
D: -
V: TRBV7-9

DNA: TGTGCCAGCAGCCCCCCCGGGCAGGGGTGGACAGATACGCAGTATTTT
CDR3: CASSPPGQGWTDTQYF
length: 16
J: TRBJ2-3
size: -
D: -
V: TRBV5-6

DNA: TGTGCCAGCAGGGGACAGATGAACACTGAAGCTTTCTTT
CDR3: CASRGQMNTEAFF
length: 13
J: TRBJ1-1
size: -
D: TRBD1
V: TRBV11-2

DNA: TGTGCCAGCAGCTTATCCGTGACAGGGGCGAAAACTGAAGCTTTCTTT
CDR3: CASSLSVTGAKTEAFF
length: 16
J: TRBJ1-1
size: -
D: TRBD1
V: TRBV7-9

DNA: TGTTCCAGCAGCTTTGGTCTAGCGGGACCACCGGGGACCCAGTACTTC
CDR3: CSSSFGLAGPPGTQYF
length: 16
J: TRBJ2-5
size: -
D: TRBD2
V: TRBV7-9

DNA: TGTGCCAGCAGTCCCCCCGGACAGGGGGCCGGGGAGCTGTTTTTT
CDR3: CASSPPGQGAGELFF
length: 15
J: TRBJ2-2
size: -
D: TRBD1
V: TRBV28

DNA: TGTGCCAGCAGTTACGTGCGGGGGGCCTTTCAAGAGACCCAGTACTTC
CDR3: CASSYVRGAFQETQYF
length: 16
J: TRBJ2-5
size: -
D: TRBD2
V: TRBV6-5

DNA: TGCGCCAGCAGCTTGGACTCGGCAGGGAAAGATGGGAACATTCAGTACTTC
CDR3: CASSLDSAGKDGNIQYF
length: 17
J: TRBJ2-4
size: -
D: -
V: TRBV5-1

DNA: TGTGCCAGCAGCTTGGTAGCAGGGCCGGCAGATACGCAGTATTTT
CDR3: CASSLVAGPADTQYF
length: 15
J: TRBJ2-3
size: few
D: -
V: TRBV5-6

DNA: TGCAGCGCCGGACAGGGCTCTGGAAACACCATATATTTT
CDR3: CSAGQGSGNTIYF
length: 13
J: TRBJ1-3
size: -
D: TRBD1
V: TRBV29-1

DNA: TGTGCCAGCAGCTTAGTAGACAGGGTTTGGTTAAGTACGCAGTATTTT
CDR3: CASSLVDRVWLSTQYF
length: 16
J: TRBJ2-3
size: -
D: TRBD1
V: TRBV11-2

DNA: TGTGCCAGCAGTTCGTCAGGGTCCTACGAGCAGTACTTC
CDR3: CASSSSGSYEQYF
length: 13
J: TRBJ2-7
size: -
D: -
V: TRBV28

DNA: TGCGCCAGCACAGACTGGAATGGGACAGGGGGCCTGCTTGTGGAGAACACTGAAGCTTTCTTT
CDR3: CASTDWNGTGGLLVENTEAFF
length: 21
J: TRBJ1-1
size: -
D: TRBD1
V: TRBV23-1

DNA: TGTGCCAGTAGCCCCACCCGCAGGGGGCGATTCTATGGCTACACCTTC
CDR3: CASSPTRRGRFYGYTF
length: 16
J: TRBJ1-2
size: -
D: TRBD1
V: TRBV19

DNA: TGTGCCAGCAGCGTGGACGGGGGAAGGATTAATGAAAAACTGTTTTTT
CDR3: CASSVDGGRINEKLFF
length: 16
J: TRBJ1-4
size: -
D: -
V: TRBV7-2

DNA: TGTGCCAGCTCACCACTTCAACTAGCTAGCACCGGGGAGCTGTTTTTT
CDR3: CASSPLQLASTGELFF
length: 16
J: TRBJ2-2
size: -
D: -
V: TRBV18

DNA: TGTGCCACCCCCCTGGGGCTAGGATACAATGAGCAGTTCTTC
CDR3: CATPLGLGYNEQFF
length: 14
J: TRBJ2-1
size: few
D: -
V: TRBV2

DNA: TGTGCCAGCAGCTATATCCTCCGACAGGGGAGCGAGCAGTACTTC
CDR3: CASSYILRQGSEQYF
length: 15
J: TRBJ2-7
size: -
D: TRBD1
V: TRBV5-6